This paragraph reports one TCR beta chain. Amplifying from RNA transcripts, the study obtained TCR beta CDR3 regions. RT-PCR was first run with HTBI primers, then multiplex PCR in a second round. TCRdb re-derived calls from the multiplex PCR reads in MiXCR, one entry per CDR3 protein. The sample includes 400,000 or so distinct CDR3 sequences, about a sixth of them seen just once. After removal of 6 bases from V and 3 bases from J, the junction contained 6 bases not matched to a gene. The CDR3 covers 14 residues. CDR1 and CDR2 (germline): KGHSH, LQKENI. The sample is drawn from a study of Graves' ophthalmopathy and Graves' hyperthyroidism. Study-wide context: Peripheral blood was collected at initial diagnosis, before any treatment.

V usage is TRBV18 and J usage is TRBJ2-7; 9 bases fit TRBD1. The sequenced material came from peripheral blood. The source is an adult woman with stable Graves' hyperthyroidism. For the CDR3, the DNA is TGTGCCAGCTCTAGGGACAGGGAACTCTACGAGCAGTACTTC. It encodes CASSRDRELYEQYF.